This T cell receptor (beta chain) was obtained from a study of early T cells in non-severe SARS-CoV-2 infection. On the study more broadly: Sequencing used unsorted whole-blood bulk RNA, so chains lack pairing.

Per the germline V gene, CDR1 is ENHRY and CDR2 is SYGVKD. The V gene lost 3 bases and the J gene lost 2 bases, with 15 bases spanning the gap. The CDR3 runs to 16 residues. Individual cDNA molecules each received unique molecular identifiers attached to them. One entry per CDR3 protein, called by TCRdb with MiXCR from the 5' RACE reads. The sample yields roughly 40,000 distinct CDR3 sequences, over 4% seen once. This clonotype was counted a few times. The receptor comes from an adult who was a healthcare worker with PCR-confirmed SARS-CoV-2 infection or an uninfected control (not recorded which). The rearrangement uses TRBV10-3 and TRBJ2-3; D perhaps matches TRBD1 (5 bases). Sequenced input: whole blood. The CDR3 loop is CAISDRRQDTTDTQYF. DNA for the CDR3: TGTGCCATCAGTGACCGAAGGCAGGACACCACAGATACGCAGTATTTT.